These 3 T cell receptor beta chains were sequenced from one sample in a study of T-cell reconstitution after alpha-beta-depleted transplantation in children. Preparation of the TCRbeta library involved a method that used unique molecular identifiers. Via MiXCR, TCRdb re-called the PCR reads, giving one row per CDR3 protein. Here the sample spans hundreds of thousands of distinct CDR3 sequences, about 23% being singletons. The material was PBMCs, mostly from graft donor cells, obtained 360 days after TCRalphabeta/CD19-depleted stem cell transplant. These receptors were obtained from a boy under two years old who had a stem cell transplant for acute myeloid leukemia, so the T cells may come from the graft donor.

This clonotype was seen a few times. This chain links TRBV30 with TRBJ2-7; D may be TRBD1 or TRBD2 (6 bases each). Looked up from germline, CDR1 is GTSNPN and CDR2 is SVGIG (reference sequence). Trimming removed 5 bases from V and 3 bases from J, with 11 bases in between. CDR3 length equals 12 residues. Written as DNA, the CDR3 is TGTGCCTGGGAGGAGGGGGACTACGAGCAGTACTTC. Translating gives CAWEEGDYEQYF.

V usage is TRBV7-2 and J usage is TRBJ1-5, with D possibly being TRBD1 (6 bases). Deletions cut 6 bases from V and 0 bases from J, with 15 bases between. This CDR3 spans 16 amino acids. Germline values: CDR1 SGHTA, CDR2 FQGNSA. The CDR3 DNA is TGTGCCAGCAGTCCCCTGGGGGCTTATAGCAATCAGCCCCAGCATTTT. Amino acid sequence: CASSPLGAYSNQPQHF.

The rearrangement links TRBV20-1 to TRBJ2-1; unclear D gene. This CDR3 has 13 residues. Germline-derived CDR1 and CDR2 are DFQATT and SNEGSKA (reference sequence). Deletions cut 5 bases from V and 0 bases from J, with 8 bases between. The CDR3 reads CSASPFSYNEQFF. As DNA, the CDR3 is TGCAGTGCTTCACCGTTCTCCTACAATGAGCAGTTCTTC.